The subject of this entry is one T cell receptor beta chain. Antigen: not known. 13 Jbeta primers and 60 Vbeta primers were used for the PCR. Repertoires were generated with immunoSEQ multiplex PCR, while TCRdb's copy carries only in-frame clones and drops some. This table holds about 150,000 clones, around three quarters found once. The data derive from a study of cytomegalovirus exposure and HLA in healthy donors. Study conclusions and caveats: Previous analysis showed most TCR beta V segments were productive about 90% or about 30% of the time.

Trimming shortened V by 10 bases and J by 4 bases, and 13 bases separated the two germline ends. This CDR3 contains 12 residues. Germline CDR1 and CDR2: LNHDA and SQIVND (reference sequence). The chain joins TRBV19 to TRBJ1-2; a possible D gene is TRBD1 (6 bases). This TCR came from a man in his forties in good health and CMV-seronegative. Sequencing was carried out using PBMCs. The CDR3 loop is CATADRIYGYTF. In DNA form, the CDR3 reads TGTGCCACCGCGGACAGAATCTATGGCTACACCTTC.